One sample yielded the 32 T cell receptor beta chains listed below, sequenced in a study of T cell responses to AZD1222 COVID-19 vaccine. Measured with immunoSEQ multiplex PCR; TCRdb has only the in-frame clones, and not every one. The repertoire holds under 150,000 clones, about 90% seen once, with less than 9.5% in the top ten. The sample consisted of peripheral blood, taken 28 days after the second AZD1222 dose. These receptors were collected from an adult who received the AZD1222 COVID-19 vaccine.

In this sample, this clone turned up once. The chain has TRBV27 and TRBJ2-2; 9 positions agree with TRBD1. Per the germline V gene, CDR1 is MNHEY and CDR2 is SMNVEV (reference sequence). CDR3 size: 16 residues. V shed 6 bases and J 2 bases; nucleotides not matched to a gene: 7. The CDR3 bases are TGTGCCAGCAGCCAGCGACAGGGGGTTAACACCGGGGAGCTGTTTTTT. Translating it yields CASSQRQGVNTGELFF.

The rearrangement joins TRBV20-1 to TRBJ1-2, with a possible D match to TRBD1 (6 bases). The CDR3 is 13 amino acids. V was shortened by 3 bases and J by 4 bases, with 12 bases between the two germline ends. Germline lookup yields CDR1 DFQATT and CDR2 SNEGSKA (reference sequence). CDR3 amino acids: CSASQQGGYGYTF. Written as DNA, the CDR3 is TGCAGTGCTAGTCAACAGGGAGGCTATGGCTACACCTTC.

The chain joins TRBV29-1 to TRBJ1-2; TRBD1 agrees at 10 bases. The germline CDR1 and CDR2 sequences are SQVTM and ANQGSEA. This CDR3 is built from 14 residues. Losses at the gene ends were 6 bases for V and 3 bases for J; bases not matched to a gene: 7. CDR3 sequence (DNA): TGCAGCGTATCCGACAGGGGGCGCGACTATGGCTACACCTTC. Translating gives CSVSDRGRDYGYTF.

The chain recombines TRBV6-1 with TRBJ1-2; tentatively, D is TRBD1 (6 bases). Germline-derived CDR1 and CDR2 are MNHNS and SASEGT. V lost 4 bases and J lost 4, with 19 bases in between. The CDR3 covers 16 residues. The CDR3 is CASSASGGGAFYGYTF. DNA for the CDR3: TGTGCCAGCAGTGCCTCGGGAGGGGGGGCCTTCTATGGCTACACCTTC.

V gene TRBV4-2 combines with J gene TRBJ1-1; D remains unclear. V shed 0 bases and J shed 1 base, with 12 bases lying between them. CDR3 length equals 16 residues. Germline loops: CDR1 LGHNA, CDR2 YNFKEQ. The CDR3 loop reads CASSQDLGLGNTEAFF. DNA of the CDR3: TGTGCCAGCAGCCAAGATCTGGGATTGGGGAACACTGAAGCTTTCTTT.

V gene TRBV12-3 or TRBV12-4 combines with J gene TRBJ1-1, with D perhaps TRBD1 (6 bases). Trimming left V 8 bases short and J 4 bases short, with 14 bases between. The CDR3 has 13 residues. The CDR3 sequence is CASCGGLGTEAFF. CDR3 coding DNA: TGTGCCAGCTGCGGGGGCTTGGGCACTGAAGCTTTCTTT.

In this sample, this clone turned up once. The chain carries TRBV27 and TRBJ2-7, with D perhaps being TRBD1 or TRBD2 (6 bases each). The V gene lost 4 bases and the J gene lost 6 bases, with 16 bases spanning the gap. The CDR3 covers 14 residues. The germline V gene encodes CDR1 MNHEY and CDR2 SMNVEV (reference sequence). The chain's CDR3 is CASSWGLGGPEQYF. The CDR3 DNA sequence: TGTGCCAGCAGTTGGGGGCTAGGGGGGCCCGAGCAGTACTTC.

This chain joins TRBV10-3 and TRBJ2-7; D is perhaps TRBD2 (7 bases). V was pared by 7 bases and J by 0 bases, with 16 bases between. This CDR3 contains 15 residues. Germline V CDR1 and CDR2: ENHRY, SYGVKD. CDR3 region: CAIIISGTFSYEQYV. CDR3 sequence (DNA): TGTGCCATCATTATCAGCGGGACATTCTCCTACGAGCAGTACGTC.

The chain is built from TRBV29-1 and TRBJ1-1; 8 nucleotides align to TRBD1. The CDR3 loop spans 13 amino acids. Unmatched junction bases numbered 7, after V lost 6 bases and J lost 4 bases. Germline CDR1 and CDR2: SQVTM and ANQGSEA. As DNA, the CDR3 is TGCAGCGTCACGGACAGGGTAGGCACTGAAGCTTTCTTT. Translation: CSVTDRVGTEAFF.

This clone was seen ten or more times. The chain carries TRBV15 and TRBJ2-1; the match to TRBD2 covers 8 bases. V lost 8 bases, J lost 7 bases, and 7 bases stayed unmatched. Germline V CDR1 and CDR2: LNHNV, YYDKDF (reference sequence). The CDR3 runs 13 residues. The DNA for the CDR3 is TGTGCCACCGGTATGGGCGGGGGGAATGAGCAGTTCTTC. Translation gives CATGMGGGNEQFF. The full variable domain, rest sourced from reference TRBV15 and TRBJ2-1, is DAMVIQNPRYQVTQFGKPVTLSCSQTLNHNVMYWYQQKSSQAPKLLFHYYDKDFNNEADTPDNFQSRRPNTSFCFLDIRSPGLGDTAMYLCATGMGGGNEQFFGPGTRLTVL.

The V call is TRBV3-1 (or the pseudogene TRBV3-2), the J call TRBJ2-3; 13 nucleotides agree with TRBD2. The CDR3 is 18 amino acids. The germline gives CDR1 LGHDT, CDR2 YNNKEL (reference sequence). V lost 4 bases to trimming and J lost 2 bases; unmatched junction nucleotides: 9. The CDR3, as DNA: TGTGCCAGCAGCCCAAGATGGGGGACTAGCGGGGACACAGATACGCAGTATTTT. As protein: CASSPRWGTSGDTDTQYF.

The gene calls are TRBV5-1 and TRBJ2-5, with 9 bases aligning to TRBD2. V gave up 0 bases and J gave up 6 bases; unmatched junction bases: 9. The CDR3 totals 16 residues. CDR1 SGHRS and CDR2 YFSETQ come from the germline V gene. This CDR3 is CASSLEARGGSKTQYF. CDR3 coding DNA: TGCGCCAGCAGCTTGGAAGCGCGGGGGGGCAGTAAGACCCAGTACTTC. Filled out from reference TRBV5-1 and TRBJ2-5, the complete variable domain reads KAGVTQTPRYLIKTRGQQVTLSCSPISGHRSVSWYQQTPGQGLQFLFEYFSETQRNKGNFPGRFSGRQFSNSRSEMNVSTLELGDSALYLCASSLEARGGSKTQYFGPGTRLLVL.

The V gene is TRBV6-5, the J gene TRBJ2-7, with 7 bases matching TRBD1. Germline CDR1 is MNHEY and CDR2 is SVGAGI. V dropped 4 bases and J dropped 4; count of bases not matched to a gene: 4. The CDR3 runs 13 residues. CDR3 sequence (DNA): TGTGCCAGCAGTTGGACAGGCGCTTACGAGCAGTACGTC. Its protein product is CASSWTGAYEQYV.

V and J are TRBV28 and TRBJ1-5, with 7 bases identical to TRBD1. This CDR3 is 14 amino acids long. V lost 7 bases, J lost 5 bases, and 8 bases stayed unmatched. Germline V CDR1 and CDR2: MDHEN, SYDVKM. Here the CDR3 reads CASTTGTVYQPQHF. The CDR3 nucleotides read TGTGCCAGCACCACCGGGACAGTCTATCAGCCCCAGCATTTT.

The chain joins TRBV5-1 to TRBJ2-6, with D hard to call. The ends were cut back, 2 bases at V and 1 base at J, with 4 bases in the middle. The CDR3 has 14 residues. Per the germline V gene, CDR1 is SGHRS and CDR2 is YFSETQ. CDR3 DNA sequence: TGCGCCAGCAGCTTACGGTCTGGGGCCAACGTCCTGACTTTC. Translating gives CASSLRSGANVLTF.

The chain recombines TRBV7-2 with TRBJ2-3, with 11 bases aligning to TRBD1. V was clipped by 4 bases and J by 4 bases; unmatched bases: 7. The CDR3 has 16 residues. The germline gives CDR1 SGHTA, CDR2 FQGNSA. CDR3 sequence: CASSSGQGALADTQYF. DNA for the CDR3: TGTGCCAGCAGCTCCGGACAGGGGGCTTTGGCAGATACGCAGTATTTT.

This clone appeared a single time. The genes are TRBV6-5 and TRBJ1-1; no firm D call. Trimming shortened V by 0 bases and J by 5 bases, and 13 bases separated the two germline ends. In germline, CDR1 is MNHEY, CDR2 SVGAGI. The CDR3 loop spans 15 amino acids. The CDR3 region has the DNA TGTGCCAGCAGTTACTCGAATATTCAAACGACTGAAGCTTTCTTT. It translates to CASSYSNIQTTEAFF.

CDR3 protein: CASSLYLNTEAFF. The CDR3 DNA reads as TGTGCCAGCAGCTTATACTTGAACACTGAAGCTTTCTTT. The rearrangement links TRBV7-9 to TRBJ1-1; D ambiguous. The CDR3 is 13 amino acids. CDR1 is SEHNR, CDR2 FQNEAQ, per germline (reference sequence). Trimming shortened V by 2 bases and J by 0 bases, and 4 bases separated the two germline ends.

V is TRBV2 and J is TRBJ1-4; 8 bases agree with TRBD1. Trimming removed 5 bases from V and 3 bases from J; junction bases left unmatched: 2. Germline loops: CDR1 SNHLY, CDR2 FYNNEI. The CDR3 totals 14 residues. Here the CDR3 DNA reads TGTGCCAGCAGTTCGACAGGGGCTAATGAAAAACTGTTTTTT. It specifies CASSSTGANEKLFF. Together with reference TRBV2 and TRBJ1-4, the CDR3 gives the full variable domain: EPEVTQTPSHQVTQMGQEVILRCVPISNHLYFYWYRQILGQKVEFLVSFYNNEISEKSEIFDDQFSVERPDGSNFTLKIRSTKLEDSAMYFCASSSTGANEKLFFGSGTQLSVL.

This clone occurred once. The CDR3 sequence is CSVDATGGVIDTQYF. In nucleotides, the CDR3 is TGCAGCGTTGATGCGACGGGGGGGGTTATAGATACGCAGTATTTT. This chain connects TRBV29-1 to TRBJ2-3; 8 bases match TRBD2. This CDR3 has 15 residues. Germline V gene sequence: CDR1 SQVTM, CDR2 ANQGSEA. V lost 3 bases, J lost 5 bases, and 10 bases stayed unmatched.

The V and J genes are TRBV28 and TRBJ1-2; tentatively, D is TRBD1 (6 bases). The CDR3 has 14 residues. The ends were cut back, 3 bases at V and 7 bases at J, with 15 bases in the middle. The germline V gene encodes CDR1 MDHEN and CDR2 SYDVKM. The CDR3 nucleotides are TGTGCCAGCAGTTTCTACAGGGAAAGTGGTGGCTACACCTTC. Encoded protein: CASSFYRESGGYTF.

J is TRBJ2-1 and V is TRBV19, with 14 bases aligning to TRBD2. V shed 9 bases and J 8 bases; nucleotides not matched to a gene: 9. The CDR3 covers 15 residues. CDR1 and CDR2 from the germline V gene are LNHDA and SQIVND (reference sequence). Here the CDR3 DNA reads TGTGCCAGCAGTTGGACTAGCGGGGGGCGGTATGAGCAGTTCTTC. Translation gives CASSWTSGGRYEQFF.

The CDR3: CASSLDRAGGELFF. The CDR3 bases are TGCGCCAGCAGCTTGGACAGGGCGGGCGGGGAGCTGTTTTTT. The genes are TRBV5-1 and TRBJ2-2; tentatively, D is TRBD1 (6 bases). Per germline, CDR1 SGHRS and CDR2 YFSETQ. CDR3 length: 14 residues. Deletions cut 0 bases from V and 7 bases from J, with 10 bases between. Drawing the rest from reference TRBV5-1 and TRBJ2-2, the complete variable domain is KAGVTQTPRYLIKTRGQQVTLSCSPISGHRSVSWYQQTPGQGLQFLFEYFSETQRNKGNFPGRFSGRQFSNSRSEMNVSTLELGDSALYLCASSLDRAGGELFFGEGSRLTVL.

The chain has TRBV11-2 and TRBJ1-1; D is undetermined. This CDR3 spans 13 amino acids. V gave up 0 bases and J gave up 1 base, with 3 bases separating them. CDR1 and CDR2 from the germline V gene are SGHAT and FQNNGV. CDR3 coding DNA: TGTGCCAGCAGCTTAGAGGGGAACACTGAAGCTTTCTTT. Its translation: CASSLEGNTEAFF.

This chain links TRBV28 with TRBJ2-3; 8 nucleotides match TRBD2. The CDR3 has 18 residues. Germline CDR1 and CDR2: MDHEN and SYDVKM. The V segment lost 6 bases and the J segment 0 bases; nucleotides outside the gene matches: 14. As DNA, the CDR3 is TGTGCCAGCAGCCAACCGACCGTATTAGCGGGGAGCACAGATACGCAGTATTTT. Amino acids: CASSQPTVLAGSTDTQYF.

This clone was seen only once. This sequence joins TRBV3-1 (or the pseudogene TRBV3-2) and TRBJ1-1; the D is unclear. V was cut by 1 base and J by 4 bases, with 4 bases left in between. This CDR3 is 12 amino acids long. Germline CDR1 reads LGHDT; CDR2 reads YNNKEL (reference sequence). The CDR3 DNA is TGTGCCAGCAGCCAAGGGGTCACTGAAGCTTTCTTT. Its translation: CASSQGVTEAFF.

V and J are TRBV6-5 and TRBJ2-7; tentatively, D is TRBD2 (6 bases). Germline CDR1 and CDR2: MNHEY and SVGAGI. This CDR3 has 15 residues. The V end was cut by 2 bases, the J end by 2 bases, with 13 bases between. CDR3 sequence reads: CASSYLGGGTYEQYF. DNA of the CDR3: TGTGCCAGCAGTTACCTCGGTGGGGGGACCTACGAGCAGTACTTC.

This chain uses TRBV4-1 with TRBJ1-1, with D possibly matching TRBD1 (5 bases). V was trimmed by 3 bases and J by 8 bases, leaving 25 bases between them. From germline, CDR1 is MGHRA and CDR2 YSYEKL. The CDR3 loop spans 17 amino acids. CDR3 in DNA: TGCGCCAGCAGCCAGATCAACGGAGCCTTAGGGGAGGACGAAGCTTTCTTT. This codes for CASSQINGALGEDEAFF.

The chain is built from TRBV5-1 and TRBJ2-6, with a tentative D call TRBD2 (5 bases). CDR3 length equals 14 residues. V dropped 7 bases and J dropped 4 bases, with 12 bases sitting between them. Germline V CDR1 and CDR2: SGHRS, YFSETQ. In nucleotides, the CDR3 is TGCGCCAGCGCCTCCGGGGTAGGGGCCAACGTCCTGACTTTC. This encodes CASASGVGANVLTF. The full variable domain, in which reference TRBV5-1 and TRBJ2-6 provide the parts outside the CDR3, is KAGVTQTPRYLIKTRGQQVTLSCSPISGHRSVSWYQQTPGQGLQFLFEYFSETQRNKGNFPGRFSGRQFSNSRSEMNVSTLELGDSALYLCASASGVGANVLTFGAGSRLTVL.

The gene calls are TRBV15 and TRBJ1-2, with 7 positions matching TRBD1. The CDR3 is made up of 14 amino acids. The V gene's germline CDR1 is LNHNV and CDR2 YYDKDF (reference sequence). V dropped 0 bases and J dropped 7; count of bases not matched to a gene: 5. The CDR3, as DNA: TGTGCCACCAGCAGAGATTGGGAGGGGGCTGGCTACACCTTC. Its protein product is CATSRDWEGAGYTF.

The J gene is TRBJ2-3, the V gene TRBV24-1, with 12 bases identical to TRBD2. Per the germline V gene, CDR1 is KGHDR and CDR2 is SFDVKD. This CDR3 spans 16 amino acids. Trimming removed 4 bases from V and 4 bases from J; junction bases left unmatched: 5. This CDR3 reads CATSETSGSSSDTQYF. The CDR3 DNA reads as TGTGCCACCAGTGAGACTAGCGGGAGTAGTTCAGATACGCAGTATTTT.

The V and J genes are TRBV11-1 and TRBJ1-2, with D unclear. The CDR3 sequence is 13 residues long. Germline V gives CDR1 SGHAT, CDR2 FQDESV (reference sequence). Trimming removed 5 bases at V and 0 bases at J, with 7 bases between. The CDR3 region has the DNA TGTGCCAGCAGCCCGGACGCTAACTATGGCTACACCTTC. This sequence encodes CASSPDANYGYTF.